This T cell receptor (beta chain) was retrieved from a study of a mutant IDH1 vaccine in newly diagnosed glioma (dated by TCRdb to about 2021). General notes on the study: Across visits V03 through V10, patients got a total of eight vaccinations, given in weeks 1, 3, 5, 7, 11, 15, 19 and 23. For exploratory analyses, 25 to 30 treated patients had longitudinal TCRB deep sequencing done wherever samples were available. Peripheral blood was collected at six visits: V03 (baseline), V05, V07, V10, V12 and V13. Prior to enrollment, standard therapy consisting of radiotherapy alone, temozolomide alone, or radiochemotherapy with temozolomide had been administered to patients, with the combination being received by most patients. Vaccination was initiated 4-6 weeks after radiotherapy alone, or concurrently with temozolomide cycles in the chemotherapy-containing groups. Of the approximately 32 treated patients, roughly 60% were male and approximately 38% were female, and the mean age was roughly 38 years.

Library creation used the immunoSEQ multiplex PCR assay. Rearranged TCR beta chain sequences were amplified using the hsTCRB Kit according to the manufacturer's protocol. An Illumina MiSeq was used to sequence the TCRB libraries. Processing in the source paper ran as follows. The kit vendor's proprietary platform handled demultiplexing, trimming and gene mapping. TCRdb limited this immuneACCESS table to in-frame rearrangements with V and J called. A share of clones is missing; checked studies link under half to unresolved V genes, and the rest is unexplained. V and J calls and clone size are copied from that table; D and trimming were computed from the DNA. The sample table records around 76,000 clones; about 85% of these occur just once. The biggest ten clones account for 0.6% to 0.95% of the sample. This specimen's time point label, interpreted: week 23, last vaccination. Each vaccine dose was 300 ug of a 20-mer mutant IDH1 peptide in Montanide, given subcutaneously with topical imiquimod. Newly diagnosed WHO grade 3 or 4 IDH1-mutant astrocytomas showing loss of nuclear ATRX were present in the donors. The samples were drawn from NOA16, a multicentre, single-arm, open-label phase I trial in Germany that tested a mutant IDH1 peptide vaccine in humans for the first time. The DNeasy Blood and Tissue Kit was used to extract genomic DNA from EDTA blood for TCRB sequencing.

To note about this clone: Which antigen it targets is not known. No much larger clone is present one base from it, and per-base qualities are unavailable.

What the research found in general, with its limitations: Availability determined which PBMC samples were chosen for TCRB deep sequencing. It was noted by the authors that analyses of patient blood samples could not be reproduced owing to sample limitations. Across multiple MHC alleles, vaccine-induced immune responses were seen in just over 90% of patients. Changes in the top peripheral T cell clonotypes picked up by TCRB sequencing did not appear to be linked to pseudoprogression.

According to the germline V gene, CDR1 reads ENHRY and CDR2 reads SYGVKD. Measured from the cysteine to the phenylalanine, the CDR3 is 16 residues long. The retained sequence is limited to the CDR3, 48 bases, with the frame set at the first base. V gives up 2 bases and J gives up 0 bases, and the segment between their germline ends measures 11 bases. The source of this sequence is a woman in her forties or fifties with glioma. The sequencing here drew on PBMCs, taken from a glioma patient whose treatment included an IDH1 peptide vaccine. This receptor chain uses TRBV10-3 and TRBJ1-3; the D gene lacks a confident call. The encoded CDR3 is CAISELYVSSGNTIYF. The sequence in DNA is TGTGCCATCAGTGAGCTATATGTCAGCTCTGGAAACACCATATATTTT.